The next 28 T cell receptor beta chains were all read from a single sample in a study of monozygotic twins with cystic fibrosis. The repertoire was sequenced with immunoSEQ multiplex PCR; TCRdb's copy has only in-frame clones and lacks some. The sample records fewer than 10,000 clones, about 98% being singletons. Sequencing was done on a sample of blood. Every receptor here comes from a girl aged 2 to 10 with cystic fibrosis.

The chain employs TRBV13 and TRBJ2-1; D not certain. Germline V lookup: CDR1 PRHDT, CDR2 FYEKMQ (reference sequence). Trimming removed 0 bases at V and 0 bases at J, with 9 bases between. CDR3 length: 16 residues. This chain's CDR3 is CASSLGQSYSYNEQFF. The CDR3, as DNA: TGTGCCAGCAGCTTAGGCCAGTCCTACTCCTACAATGAGCAGTTCTTC.

The genes are TRBV4-2 and TRBJ2-1, with D tentatively TRBD2 (6 bases). The V gene lost 5 bases and the J gene lost 7 bases, with 21 bases spanning the gap. The CDR3 sequence is 16 residues long. Germline CDR1 is LGHNA and CDR2 is YNFKEQ. CDR3 sequence (DNA): TGTGCCAGCAGCTCGAGTTTGGAGGGCCTCGGGAATGAGCAGTTCTTC. Amino acid sequence: CASSSSLEGLGNEQFF.

The chain combines TRBV5-1 with TRBJ2-1; D might be TRBD2 (5 bases). Per the germline V gene, CDR1 is SGHRS and CDR2 is YFSETQ. The CDR3 loop spans 19 amino acids. V lost 0 bases and J lost 1, with 20 bases in between. This chain's CDR3 is CASSLAVGPAGGSYNEQFF. In DNA, the CDR3 is TGCGCCAGCAGCTTGGCCGTAGGTCCGGCGGGTGGATCCTACAATGAGCAGTTCTTC.

The chain is built from TRBV6-1 and TRBJ2-3; D perhaps matches TRBD2 (5 bases). This CDR3 has 14 residues. In germline, CDR1 is MNHNS, CDR2 SASEGT. V lost 8 bases and J 4 bases, leaving 16 bases between the germline ends. CDR3 nucleotide sequence: TGTGCCAGCGGAGCGGATTTGAGGGCAGATACGCAGTATTTT. Translated, it gives CASGADLRADTQYF.

The genes are TRBV6-5 and TRBJ1-5, with D maybe TRBD1 (6 bases). CDR1 is MNHEY, CDR2 SVGAGI, per germline. Trimming removed 4 bases at V and 1 base at J, with 14 bases between. There are 16 residues in the CDR3. The CDR3 DNA is TGTGCCAGCAGTTCTAGGGGGATTAGGAGCAATCAGCCCCAGCATTTT. Its translation is CASSSRGIRSNQPQHF.

The chain is built from TRBV27 and TRBJ1-5, with 7 bases that match TRBD1. V lost 4 bases, J lost 5 bases, and 2 bases stayed unmatched. Germline V gene data show CDR1 as MNHEY and CDR2 as SMNVEV (reference sequence). The CDR3 spans 13 residues. The CDR3 region is CASSYDRDQPQHF. CDR3 nucleotides: TGTGCCAGCAGTTACGACAGGGATCAGCCCCAGCATTTT.

The chain links TRBV10-2 to TRBJ2-7, with TRBD2 identical over 13 bases. Germline V gives CDR1 WSHSY, CDR2 SAAADI. With V trimmed by 5 bases and J by 2 bases, 3 bases remained unmatched. This CDR3 is built from 15 residues. In DNA, the CDR3 is TGCGCCAGCAGTATGGGACTAGCGGGAACCTACGAGCAGTACTTC. Translation: CASSMGLAGTYEQYF.

This clone occurred a few times. The chain is built from TRBV28 and TRBJ1-5, with 10 bases fitting TRBD1. CDR1 and CDR2 from the germline V gene are MDHEN and SYDVKM. This CDR3 region has 17 residues. Unmatched junction bases numbered 13, after V lost 10 bases and J lost 1 base. CDR3: CATRRDRGRISNQPQHF. DNA for the CDR3: TGTGCCACCCGCAGGGACAGGGGCCGAATAAGCAATCAGCCCCAGCATTTT.

This chain joins TRBV18 and TRBJ1-1, with 7 bases identical to TRBD1. Germline lookup yields CDR1 KGHSH and CDR2 LQKENI. The CDR3 has 15 residues. With V trimmed by 6 bases and J by 5 bases, 12 bases remained unmatched. This chain's CDR3 is CASSQTGTAETEAFF. CDR3 nucleotides: TGTGCCAGCTCGCAAACCGGGACAGCCGAGACTGAAGCTTTCTTT.

DNA of the CDR3: TGTGCCAGTAGTGGCTCCTACGAGACCCAGTACTTC. It is translated as CASSGSYETQYF. This chain joins TRBV19 and TRBJ2-5; D not resolved. Germline V gene lookup returns CDR1 LNHDA and CDR2 SQIVND (reference sequence). The CDR3 is 12 amino acids. V dropped 5 bases and J dropped 5 bases, with 9 bases sitting between them.

V and J are TRBV27 and TRBJ1-5; TRBD1 agrees at 7 bases. The CDR3 is 15 amino acids. The junction had 9 bases not matched to a gene; V was cut back by 4 bases and J by 6 bases. The germline V gene encodes CDR1 MNHEY and CDR2 SMNVEV (reference sequence). Here the CDR3 DNA reads TGTGCCAGCAGTTCGCAAGGGGGCTCCGGTCAGCCCCAGCATTTT. Translated: CASSSQGGSGQPQHF.

The chain joins TRBV18 to TRBJ1-2; a weak D match, TRBD1 (6 bases). CDR3 size: 16 residues. The V gene lost 2 bases and the J gene lost 2 bases, with 15 bases spanning the gap. In germline, CDR1 is KGHSH, CDR2 LQKENI. The CDR3 reads CASSPGQGSFNYGYTF. For the CDR3, the DNA is TGTGCCAGCTCACCAGGGCAGGGGAGCTTCAACTATGGCTACACCTTC. The variable domain in full, completed from reference TRBV18 and TRBJ1-2, reads NAGVMQNPRHLVRRRGQEARLRCSPMKGHSHVYWYRQLPEEGLKFMVYLQKENIIDESGMPKERFSAEFPKEGPSILRIQQVVRGDSAAYFCASSPGQGSFNYGYTFGSGTRLTVV.

This clone was observed a single time. The J gene is TRBJ2-1, the V gene TRBV7-8, with 11 bases fitting TRBD2. Germline V lookup: CDR1 SGHVS, CDR2 FQNEAQ. The CDR3 consists of 15 residues. Trimming cost V 5 bases and J 6 bases; bases outside gene matches: 6. The CDR3 DNA reads TGTGCCAGCAGCCCTCTTAGCGGGAGGGCCAATGAGCAGTTCTTC. It yields the protein CASSPLSGRANEQFF.

This chain connects TRBV5-6 to TRBJ2-5, with D unresolved. Germline CDR1 SGHDT, CDR2 YYEEEE. V was cut by 0 bases and J by 5 bases, with 8 bases left in between. The CDR3 has 13 residues. The CDR3, as DNA: TGTGCCAGCAGCTTGGGGAATTCGGAGACCCAGTACTTC. Its protein product is CASSLGNSETQYF.

This chain joins TRBV20-1 and TRBJ1-2, with D maybe TRBD1 (5 bases). CDR1 DFQATT and CDR2 SNEGSKA come from the germline V gene (reference sequence). The V end lost 6 bases, the J end lost 6 bases, and 11 bases lay between the germline ends. The CDR3 totals 11 residues. The CDR3 DNA reads TGCAGTGCGCCTGGGACTGATGGCTACACCTTC. Translation: CSAPGTDGYTF.

The chain is built from TRBV7-2 and TRBJ1-3; D remains ambiguous. V gave up 4 bases and J gave up 3 bases, with 16 bases separating them. In germline, CDR1 is SGHTA, CDR2 FQGNSA. This CDR3 contains 16 residues. CDR3 DNA: TGTGCCAGCAGCTCAAGGGCCTTTGCTCGTGGAAACACCATATATTTT. Its translation: CASSSRAFARGNTIYF.

The chain has TRBV7-2 and TRBJ2-3; D might be TRBD1 (5 bases). Germline values: CDR1 SGHTA, CDR2 FQGNSA. V was clipped by 4 bases and J by 4 bases, with 12 bases between them. The CDR3 is made up of 14 amino acids. The CDR3 protein is CASSSNSGPDTQYF. DNA of the CDR3: TGTGCCAGCAGCTCCAATTCAGGGCCAGATACGCAGTATTTT.

V gene TRBV5-6 combines with J gene TRBJ2-7; the D is unclear. This CDR3 spans 13 amino acids. Germline CDR1 reads SGHDT; CDR2 reads YYEEEE. V lost 3 bases to trimming and J lost 4 bases, with 11 bases between them. Here the CDR3 DNA reads TGTGCCAGCAGCTATAACGAGGTGTACGAGCAGTACTTC. It yields the protein CASSYNEVYEQYF. The full variable domain, in which reference TRBV5-6 and TRBJ2-7 provide the parts outside the CDR3, is DAGVTQSPTHLIKTRGQQVTLRCSPKSGHDTVSWYQQALGQGPQFIFQYYEEEERQRGNFPDRFSGHQFPNYSSELNVNALLLGDSALYLCASSYNEVYEQYFGPGTRLTVT.

This rearrangement joins TRBV7-9 to TRBJ1-1; maybe TRBD1 (6 bases). CDR3 size: 14 residues. In germline, CDR1 is SEHNR, CDR2 FQNEAQ (reference sequence). V lost 1 base to trimming and J lost 0 bases, with 6 bases between them. The chain's CDR3 is CASSLGQVNTEAFF. CDR3 nucleotide sequence: TGTGCCAGCAGCTTAGGACAGGTGAACACTGAAGCTTTCTTT.

The chain recombines TRBV25-1 with TRBJ2-2, with D uncertain. Trimming cost V 3 bases and J 1 base, with 6 bases left between them. The CDR3 spans 14 residues. Per germline, CDR1 MGHDK and CDR2 SYGVNS. This CDR3 reads CASSDALNTGELFF. The CDR3 DNA sequence: TGTGCCAGCAGTGATGCATTGAACACCGGGGAGCTGTTTTTT. Full variable domain (outside the CDR3, taken from reference TRBV25-1 and TRBJ2-2): EADIYQTPRYLVIGTGKKITLECSQTMGHDKMYWYQQDPGMELHLIHYSYGVNSTEKGDLSSESTVSRIRTEHFPLTLESARPSHTSQYLCASSDALNTGELFFGEGSRLTVL.

The chain uses TRBV28 and TRBJ2-7, with 9 bases fitting TRBD1. The CDR3 contains 15 residues. After removal of 2 bases from V and 6 bases from J, the junction contained 8 bases not matched to a gene. The germline V gene encodes CDR1 MDHEN and CDR2 SYDVKM. The CDR3 loop reads CASSLAGVGQGEQYF. Here the CDR3 DNA reads TGTGCCAGCAGTTTAGCGGGAGTGGGACAGGGCGAGCAGTACTTC.

This chain uses TRBV18 with TRBJ1-1; D gene unclear. Looked up from germline, CDR1 is KGHSH and CDR2 is LQKENI. CDR3 length: 13 amino acids. V dropped 6 bases and J dropped 1 base, with 9 bases sitting between them. The CDR3 region has the DNA TGTGCCAGCTCGCCGACCTGGAACACTGAAGCTTTCTTT. It specifies CASSPTWNTEAFF. The whole variable domain, filled in from reference TRBV18 and TRBJ1-1, reads NAGVMQNPRHLVRRRGQEARLRCSPMKGHSHVYWYRQLPEEGLKFMVYLQKENIIDESGMPKERFSAEFPKEGPSILRIQQVVRGDSAAYFCASSPTWNTEAFFGQGTRLTVV.

This chain connects TRBV6-1 to TRBJ2-7; 10 bases line up with TRBD1. This CDR3 is built from 15 residues. Germline V gene data show CDR1 as MNHNS and CDR2 as SASEGT. The J segment lost 5 bases and the V segment lost 1 base, leaving 5 bases of the junction unmatched. The CDR3 loop reads CASSEGGQGWHEQYF. CDR3 bases: TGTGCCAGCAGTGAAGGGGGACAGGGGTGGCACGAGCAGTACTTC.

The CDR3 spells CASSLAPGANVLTF. In DNA form, the CDR3 reads TGTGCCAGCAGCTTAGCGCCGGGGGCCAACGTCCTGACTTTC. V usage is TRBV7-2 and J usage is TRBJ2-6; unclear D gene. The CDR3 is 14 amino acids. The ends were cut back, 0 bases at V and 4 bases at J, with 4 bases in the middle. CDR1 SGHTA and CDR2 FQGNSA come from the germline V gene.

The gene calls are TRBV2 and TRBJ2-7; possibly TRBD1 for D (5 bases). Between the trimmed V and J ends, which lost 4 bases and 1 base, there was a span of 20 bases. Germline CDR1 and CDR2: SNHLY and FYNNEI. This CDR3 is built from 17 residues. The CDR3 sequence: CASSAPAGSGSSYEQYF. The CDR3 nucleotides are TGTGCCAGCAGTGCCCCAGCTGGGTCAGGGTCATCCTACGAGCAGTACTTC.

The rearrangement uses TRBV29-1 and TRBJ2-1, with 8 bases identical to TRBD2. There are 12 residues in the CDR3. With 4 bases clipped from V and 7 bases from J, the junction kept 3 bases outside the gene matches. Germline V CDR1 and CDR2: SQVTM, ANQGSEA. The CDR3 DNA is TGCAGCGTTGGGGCTAGCGGGAATGAGCAGTTCTTC. It translates to CSVGASGNEQFF.

The V and J genes are TRBV5-4 and TRBJ1-2; D uncertain. This CDR3 region has 13 residues. Germline V CDR1 and CDR2: SGHNT, YYREEE (reference sequence). V lost 0 bases, J lost 5 bases, and 8 bases lay in between. The CDR3 protein is CASSLAGDYGYTF. The CDR3 DNA follows: TGTGCCAGCAGCTTGGCTGGGGATTATGGCTACACCTTC.

The genes are TRBV28 and TRBJ2-7; 10 nucleotides line up with TRBD2. Unmatched junction bases numbered 4, after V lost 6 bases and J lost 2 bases. Germline V gives CDR1 MDHEN, CDR2 SYDVKM. This CDR3 region has 14 residues. CDR3 amino acids: CASRGAGGPYEQYF. CDR3 nucleotides: TGTGCCAGCAGGGGAGCGGGAGGGCCCTACGAGCAGTACTTC.